This T cell receptor beta chain was documented in a study of blood T cells in healthy people across ages. Extraction yielded at least 5 micrograms of total RNA per sample. This clonotype has a handful of counts. A much larger clone sits a single nucleotide away, making a read error possible. Primers used in a second PCR of roughly 7 to 11 cycles were a sample-barcoded 5' primer and a J-beta primer mix. Each CDR3 protein is one row after TCRdb ran MiXCR on the 5' RACE reads. Among some 1.5 million distinct CDR3 sequences, 28% were seen once, and the ten largest hold about 7.7%. The sequenced material came from blood. The receptor comes from a woman in her 30s in good health.

The CDR3 reads CAGSYSLGVETQYF. The CDR3 DNA is TGTGCCGGCAGTTACTCGCTAGGGGTGGAGACCCAGTACTTC. The V gene is TRBV6-5, the J gene TRBJ2-5, with TRBD1 as a possible D gene (5 bases). From germline, CDR1 is MNHEY and CDR2 SVGAGI. The CDR3 is 14 amino acids.